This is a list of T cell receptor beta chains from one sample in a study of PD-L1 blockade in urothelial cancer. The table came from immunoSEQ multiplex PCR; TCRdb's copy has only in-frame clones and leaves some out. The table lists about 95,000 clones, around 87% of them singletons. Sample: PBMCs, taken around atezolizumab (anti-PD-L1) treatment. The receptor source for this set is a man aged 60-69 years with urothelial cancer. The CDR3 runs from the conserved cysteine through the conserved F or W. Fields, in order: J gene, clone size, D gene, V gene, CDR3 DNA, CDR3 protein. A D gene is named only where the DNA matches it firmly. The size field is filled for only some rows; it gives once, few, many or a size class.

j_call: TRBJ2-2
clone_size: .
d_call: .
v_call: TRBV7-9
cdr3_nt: TGTGCCGGCTACACCGGGGAGCTGTTTTTT
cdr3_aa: CAGYTGELFF

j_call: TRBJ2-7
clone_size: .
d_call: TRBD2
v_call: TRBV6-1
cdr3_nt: TGTGCCAGCAGCGCCCTGAGCGGGGGCTCCTACGAGCAGTACTTC
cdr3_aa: CASSALSGGSYEQYF

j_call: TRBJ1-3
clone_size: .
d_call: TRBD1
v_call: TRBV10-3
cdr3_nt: TGTGCCATTCGACAGGGCCCACCGGTGGACTCTGGAAACACCATATATTTT
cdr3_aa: CAIRQGPPVDSGNTIYF

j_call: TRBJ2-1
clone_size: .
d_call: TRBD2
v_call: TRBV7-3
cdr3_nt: TGTGCCAGCAGCAAAGCCGGGCGGGGGGTAACCTACAATGAGCAGTTCTTC
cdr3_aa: CASSKAGRGVTYNEQFF

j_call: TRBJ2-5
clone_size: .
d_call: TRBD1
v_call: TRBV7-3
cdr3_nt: TGTGCCAGCAGCTTAGGACAGGGGGCCACTTCCCAAGAGACCCAGTACTTC
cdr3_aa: CASSLGQGATSQETQYF

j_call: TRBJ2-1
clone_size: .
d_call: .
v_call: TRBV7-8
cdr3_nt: TGTGCCAGCAGCTTAGGAACTAGGGGCAGGGGAAACAATGAGCAGTTCTTC
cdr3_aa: CASSLGTRGRGNNEQFF

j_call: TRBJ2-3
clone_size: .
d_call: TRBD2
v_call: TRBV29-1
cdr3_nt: TGCAGCGTTGAAGATATCGGGAGGGGCACAGATACGCAGTATTTT
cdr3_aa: CSVEDIGRGTDTQYF

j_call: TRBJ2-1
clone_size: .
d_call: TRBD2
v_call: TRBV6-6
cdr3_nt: TGTGCCAGCAGTTACCCGCGGGGACTAGCCCAGGATGAGCAGTTCTTC
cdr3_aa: CASSYPRGLAQDEQFF

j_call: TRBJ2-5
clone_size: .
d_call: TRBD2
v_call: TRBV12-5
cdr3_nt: TGTGCTAGTGGAGAGGGACTAGCGGGAGGCCCGTACCAAGAGACCCAGTACTTC
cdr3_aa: CASGEGLAGGPYQETQYF

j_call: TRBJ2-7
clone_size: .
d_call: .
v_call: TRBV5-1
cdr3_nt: TGCGCCAGCAGGGAATCATTTACGCGGAGGAGTGCCGAGCAGTACTTC
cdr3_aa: CASRESFTRRSAEQYF

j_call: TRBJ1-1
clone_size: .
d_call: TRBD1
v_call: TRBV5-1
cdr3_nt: TGCGCCAGCAGCTCACAGGGGCGGGGCACTGAAGCTTTCTTT
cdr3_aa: CASSSQGRGTEAFF

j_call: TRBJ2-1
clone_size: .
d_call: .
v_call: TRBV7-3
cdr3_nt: TGTGCCAGCAGCTCCTCCCGGGGTGAGCAGTTCTTC
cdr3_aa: CASSSSRGEQFF

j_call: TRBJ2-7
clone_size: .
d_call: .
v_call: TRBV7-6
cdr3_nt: TGTGCCAGCAGCCCCCTCCGGAGTGGGGGCCAAGAAGAGCAGTACTTC
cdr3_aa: CASSPLRSGGQEEQYF

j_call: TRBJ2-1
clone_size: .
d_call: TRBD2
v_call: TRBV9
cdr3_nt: TGTGCCAGCAGTGCCGCCCAATCTAGCGGGGGGTACAATGAGCAGTTCTTC
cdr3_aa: CASSAAQSSGGYNEQFF

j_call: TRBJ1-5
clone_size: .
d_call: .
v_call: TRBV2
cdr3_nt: TGTGCCAGCTCAGGGGAGAAAAATCAGCCCCAGCATTTT
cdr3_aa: CASSGEKNQPQHF

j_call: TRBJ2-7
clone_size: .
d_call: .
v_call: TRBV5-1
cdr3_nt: TGCGCCAGCAGAATCCAGGCCAGCTCCTACGAGCAGTACTTC
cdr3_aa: CASRIQASSYEQYF

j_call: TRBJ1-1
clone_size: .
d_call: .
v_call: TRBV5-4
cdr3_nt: TGTGCCAGCAGCCCCCCGGGCACTGAAGCTTTCTTT
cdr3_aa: CASSPPGTEAFF

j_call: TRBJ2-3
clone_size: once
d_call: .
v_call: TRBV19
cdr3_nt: TGTGCCAGTAGTATAATTATGCAGGGGTTAGATACGCAGTATTTT
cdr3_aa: CASSIIMQGLDTQYF

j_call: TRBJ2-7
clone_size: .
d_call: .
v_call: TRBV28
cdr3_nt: TGTGCCAGCAATCCTCTCCCGGGAGAGCAGTACTTC
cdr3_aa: CASNPLPGEQYF

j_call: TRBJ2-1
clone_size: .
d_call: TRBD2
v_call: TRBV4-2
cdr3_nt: TGTGCCAGCAGCCAAGATACGGGGGGGCAGTACAACGAGCAGTTCTTC
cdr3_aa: CASSQDTGGQYNEQFF

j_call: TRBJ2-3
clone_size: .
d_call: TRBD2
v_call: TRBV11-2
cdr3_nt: TGTGCCAGCAGCTGGACTAGCGGGAGCTCCCTGGGCACAGATACGCAGTATTTT
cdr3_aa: CASSWTSGSSLGTDTQYF

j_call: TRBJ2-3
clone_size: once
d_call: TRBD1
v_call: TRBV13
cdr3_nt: TGTGCCAGCAGCCACGGGGACAGGGGGCGGGCAGATACGCAGTATTTT
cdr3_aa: CASSHGDRGRADTQYF

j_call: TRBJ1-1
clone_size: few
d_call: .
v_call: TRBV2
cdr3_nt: TGTGCCAGCCAAGGGGGAGTACAGGGCACTGAAGCTTTCTTT
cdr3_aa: CASQGGVQGTEAFF

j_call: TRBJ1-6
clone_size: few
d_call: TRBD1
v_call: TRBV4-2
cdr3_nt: TGTGCCAGCAGCCGAGAGACAGGGGGATATAATTCACCCCTCCACTTT
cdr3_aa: CASSRETGGYNSPLHF

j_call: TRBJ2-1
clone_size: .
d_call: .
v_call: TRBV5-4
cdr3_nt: TGTGCCAGCAGCGGGGTTGGGAGAGTCCCCAATGAGCAGTTCTTC
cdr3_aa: CASSGVGRVPNEQFF

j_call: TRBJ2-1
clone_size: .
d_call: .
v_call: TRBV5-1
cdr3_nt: TGCGCCAGCAGCACGGGACAAGCCCCCCGAGAAGATGAGCAGTTCTTC
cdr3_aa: CASSTGQAPREDEQFF

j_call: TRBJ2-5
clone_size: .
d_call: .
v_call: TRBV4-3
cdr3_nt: TGCGCCAGCAGCCAAGGGAGAGGGCAGGAGACCCAGTACTTC
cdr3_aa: CASSQGRGQETQYF

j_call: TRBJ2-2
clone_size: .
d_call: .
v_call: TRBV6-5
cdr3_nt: TGTGCCAGCAGTTATAGTCAGGCAACCGGGGAGCTGTTTTTT
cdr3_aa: CASSYSQATGELFF

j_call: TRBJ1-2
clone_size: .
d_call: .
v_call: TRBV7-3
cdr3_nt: TGTGCCAGCAGCCCCGAGGGCGCTAACTATGGCTACACCTTC
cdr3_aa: CASSPEGANYGYTF

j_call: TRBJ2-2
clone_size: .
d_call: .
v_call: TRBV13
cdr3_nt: TGTGCCAGCAGCTTGACCTTTCAGGCCGGGGAGCTGTTTTTT
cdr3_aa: CASSLTFQAGELFF

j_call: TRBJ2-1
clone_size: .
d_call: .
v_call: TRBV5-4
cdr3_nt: TGTGCCAGCAGCTCCTCCTCGACAGGCGTCGGGGCTCATGAGCAGTTCTTC
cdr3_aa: CASSSSSTGVGAHEQFF

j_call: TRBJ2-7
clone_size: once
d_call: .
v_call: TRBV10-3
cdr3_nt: TGTGCCATCAGTGAGCAACAGGCCGTATACGAGCAGTACTTC
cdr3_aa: CAISEQQAVYEQYF

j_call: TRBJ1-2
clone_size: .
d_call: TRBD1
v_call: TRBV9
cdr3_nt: TGTGCCAGCAGCGATCCGGGACAGGGGGCAAGGTCCTATGGCTACACCTTC
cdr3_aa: CASSDPGQGARSYGYTF

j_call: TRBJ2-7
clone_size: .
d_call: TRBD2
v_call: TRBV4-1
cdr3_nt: TGCGCCAGCAGTCGGCAATCAAGCGGGGGGCCCGAGCAGTACTTC
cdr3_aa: CASSRQSSGGPEQYF

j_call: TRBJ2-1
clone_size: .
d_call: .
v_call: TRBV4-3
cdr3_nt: TGCGCCAGCAGCGGGGGGGCGGGGCAGTTCTTC
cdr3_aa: CASSGGAGQFF

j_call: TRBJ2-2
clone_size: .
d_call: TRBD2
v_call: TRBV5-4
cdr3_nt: TGTGCCAGCAGCTTGGTACTAGCGGGAGGCCCACGGGGCGGGGAGCTGTTTTTT
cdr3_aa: CASSLVLAGGPRGGELFF

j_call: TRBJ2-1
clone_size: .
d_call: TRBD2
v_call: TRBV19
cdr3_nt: TGTGCCAGTAGTATTACCAGCGGGAGGGCCCAAAATGAGCAGTTCTTC
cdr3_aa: CASSITSGRAQNEQFF

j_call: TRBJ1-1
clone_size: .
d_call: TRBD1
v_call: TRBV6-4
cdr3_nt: TGTGCCAGCAGCCAACAGGGGGATACTGAAGCTTTCTTT
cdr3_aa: CASSQQGDTEAFF

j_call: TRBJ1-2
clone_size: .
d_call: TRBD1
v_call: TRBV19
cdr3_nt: TGTGCCAGTAGTATACCGACAGGGGGAACCTATGGCTACACCTTC
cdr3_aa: CASSIPTGGTYGYTF

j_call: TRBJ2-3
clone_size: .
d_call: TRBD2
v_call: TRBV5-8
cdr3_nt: TGTGCCAGCCCGGTGGGGGGGACAGATACGCAGTATTTT
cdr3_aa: CASPVGGTDTQYF

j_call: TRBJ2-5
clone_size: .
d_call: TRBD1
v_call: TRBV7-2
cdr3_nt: TGTGCCAGCAGCTTAGCCCCTACAGGGGATGAGACCCAGTACTTC
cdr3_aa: CASSLAPTGDETQYF

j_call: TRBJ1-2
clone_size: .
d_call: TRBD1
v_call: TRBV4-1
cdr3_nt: TGCGCCAGCAGCCAGCTACCGGGACAGGACTATGGCTACACCTTC
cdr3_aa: CASSQLPGQDYGYTF

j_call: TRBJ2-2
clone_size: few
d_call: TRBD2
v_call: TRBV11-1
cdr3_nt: TGTGCCAGCAGCCGAGCGGGGGCGGGGAACACCGGGGAGCTGTTTTTT
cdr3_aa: CASSRAGAGNTGELFF

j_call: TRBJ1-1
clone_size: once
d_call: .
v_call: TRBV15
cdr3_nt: TGTGCCACCTCCACATCGAGAGGCACTGAAGCTTTCTTT
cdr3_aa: CATSTSRGTEAFF

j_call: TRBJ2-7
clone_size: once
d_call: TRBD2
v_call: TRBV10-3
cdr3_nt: TGTGCCGCGGGACTACTGATTGAGCAGTACTTC
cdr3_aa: CAAGLLIEQYF

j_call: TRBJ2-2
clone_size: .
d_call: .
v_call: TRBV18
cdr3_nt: TGTGCCAGCTCACCACGACCACCGTTCGGGATGGCAGTCTCCGGGGAGCTGTTTTTT
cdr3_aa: CASSPRPPFGMAVSGELFF

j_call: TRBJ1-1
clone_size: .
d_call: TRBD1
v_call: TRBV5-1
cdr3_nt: TGCGCCAGCAGTCATGGACAGGGGGACACTGAAGCTTTCTTT
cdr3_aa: CASSHGQGDTEAFF

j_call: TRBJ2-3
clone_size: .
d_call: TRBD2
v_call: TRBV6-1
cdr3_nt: TGTGCCAGCAGTGAAGCGTCGACTAGCGGGATCCCAGATACGCAGTATTTT
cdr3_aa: CASSEASTSGIPDTQYF

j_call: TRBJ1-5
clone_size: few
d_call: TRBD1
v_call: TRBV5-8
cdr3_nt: TGTGCCAGCAGCTTCCCGACAGGGGATCAGCCCCAGCATTTT
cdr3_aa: CASSFPTGDQPQHF

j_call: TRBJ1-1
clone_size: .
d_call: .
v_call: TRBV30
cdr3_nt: TGTGCCTGGAAGGAGGACACCGGGGGTACTGAAGCTTTCTTT
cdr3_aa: CAWKEDTGGTEAFF

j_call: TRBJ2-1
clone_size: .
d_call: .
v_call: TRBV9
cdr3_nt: TGTGCCAGCAGCGTAGGGAGTGGGGGGAATGAGCAGTTCTTC
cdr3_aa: CASSVGSGGNEQFF

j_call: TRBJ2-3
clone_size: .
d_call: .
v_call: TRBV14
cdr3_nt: TGTGCCAGCAGCGCCCTGACAGAGAGCACAGATACGCAGTATTTT
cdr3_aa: CASSALTESTDTQYF

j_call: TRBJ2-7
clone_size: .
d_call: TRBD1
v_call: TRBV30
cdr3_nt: TGTGCCTGGAGTCGAGACAGGGTCTACGAGCAGTACTTC
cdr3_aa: CAWSRDRVYEQYF

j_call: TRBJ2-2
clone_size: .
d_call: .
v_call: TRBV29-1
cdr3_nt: TGCAGCGTTGAAAGGGGGTACACCGGGGAGCTGTTTTTT
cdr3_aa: CSVERGYTGELFF

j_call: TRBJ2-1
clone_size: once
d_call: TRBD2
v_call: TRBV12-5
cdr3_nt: TGTGCTAGTGGTGCAACTAGCGGAGCCCCATTCGAGCAGTTCTTC
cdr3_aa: CASGATSGAPFEQFF

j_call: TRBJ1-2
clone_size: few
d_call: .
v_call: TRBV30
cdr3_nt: TGTGCCTGGAGTCATTTGGGGGCGTATGGCTACACCTTC
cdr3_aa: CAWSHLGAYGYTF

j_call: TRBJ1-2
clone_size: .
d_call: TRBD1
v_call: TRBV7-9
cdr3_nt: TGTGCCAGCAGCTGGGACGGACAGGAAGGAGGCTACACCTTC
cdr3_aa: CASSWDGQEGGYTF

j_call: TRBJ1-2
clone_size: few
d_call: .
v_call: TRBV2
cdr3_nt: TGTGCCAATATGCTCCGGACAGTAAATGGCTACACCTTC
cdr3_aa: CANMLRTVNGYTF

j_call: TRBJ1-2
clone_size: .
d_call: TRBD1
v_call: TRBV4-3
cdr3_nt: TGCGCCAGCAGCCCGACCCGGGACAGGGAAACGACCCCCTTTGGCTACACCTTC
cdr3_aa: CASSPTRDRETTPFGYTF